This TCR delta chain was sequenced in a study of delta chain sequences of gamma delta T cells (dated by TCRdb to the late 2010s). Library preparation was by PCR. Sequencing relied on an Illumina MiSeq. In TCRdb, clones were called once more from the public reads by CATT, and rows of identical DNA were later combined. The sample profile shows around 3,500 delta-chain clones; approximately 63% of them were found once. 58% of the sample is taken by the ten largest. This clone was found once. Its specific antigen is unknown. Its ends do not fully match the called genes, so a read error is possible. There are 21 amino acids in the CDR3, from cysteine to phenylalanine inclusive. Only the CDR3 DNA stays, 63 bases, in frame from base 1. The germline V gene supplies CDR1 TSWWSYY and CDR2 QGS.

The clonotype originates from a human donor with breast cancer. This chain joins TRDV1 to TRDJ1, with 11 bases matching TRDD3. Sequenced: a tumor sample. The DNA sequence is given as TGTGCTCGTGGGGAACACCGGTCCTCGCACTGGGGGATAGCCAGCACCGATAAACTCATCTTT. It translates to CARGEHRSSHWGIASTDKLIF.